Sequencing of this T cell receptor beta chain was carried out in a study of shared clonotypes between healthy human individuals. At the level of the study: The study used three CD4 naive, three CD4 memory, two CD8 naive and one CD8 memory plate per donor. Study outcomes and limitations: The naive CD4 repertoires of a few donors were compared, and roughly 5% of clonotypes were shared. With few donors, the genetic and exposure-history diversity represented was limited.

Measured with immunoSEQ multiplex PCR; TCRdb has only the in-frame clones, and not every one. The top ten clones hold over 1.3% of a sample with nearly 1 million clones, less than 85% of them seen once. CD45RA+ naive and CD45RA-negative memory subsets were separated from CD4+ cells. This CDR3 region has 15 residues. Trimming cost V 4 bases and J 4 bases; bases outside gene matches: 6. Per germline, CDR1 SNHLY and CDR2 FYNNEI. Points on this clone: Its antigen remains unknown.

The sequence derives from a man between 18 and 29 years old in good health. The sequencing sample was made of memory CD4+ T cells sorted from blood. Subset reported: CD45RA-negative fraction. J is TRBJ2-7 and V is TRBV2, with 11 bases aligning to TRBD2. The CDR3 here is CASSGTSGSMYEQYF. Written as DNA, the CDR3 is TGTGCCAGCAGTGGCACTAGCGGGAGTATGTACGAGCAGTACTTC. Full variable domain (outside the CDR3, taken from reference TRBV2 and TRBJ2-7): EPEVTQTPSHQVTQMGQEVILRCVPISNHLYFYWYRQILGQKVEFLVSFYNNEISEKSEIFDDQFSVERPDGSNFTLKIRSTKLEDSAMYFCASSGTSGSMYEQYFGPGTRLTVT.